This entry lists 11 T cell receptor beta chains sequenced from one sample in a study of spatial heterogeneity in lung cancer. Time point given: sample taken at primary tumor resection. Extraction of whole RNA from tumor, nontumor lung or frozen PBMC preceded unsorted sequencing. A single record per CDR3 protein comes from TCRdb applying MiXCR to the 5' RACE reads. Found here are 60,000 to 65,000 distinct CDR3 sequences, approximately 8% of them singletons; the top ten hold about 15%. Sequenced here: PBMCs, sampled at surgery. The receptors derive from a female donor with early-stage non-small cell lung cancer.

Only a few counts were recorded for this clonotype. The chain joins TRBV20-1 to TRBJ2-1; D might be TRBD2 (6 bases). In germline, CDR1 is DFQATT, CDR2 SNEGSKA (reference sequence). CDR3 length equals 14 residues. V was pared by 3 bases and J by 9 bases, with 18 bases between. CDR3 sequence: CSASEWEEGGEQFF. The CDR3 DNA reads as TGCAGTGCTAGTGAGTGGGAGGAGGGTGGTGAGCAGTTCTTC.

This clonotype has just a few counts. The chain recombines TRBV18 with TRBJ2-5, with D maybe TRBD1 (6 bases). Germline V gene data show CDR1 as KGHSH and CDR2 as LQKENI. This CDR3 has 15 residues. Trimming stripped 0 bases from V and 5 bases from J, with 13 bases between. The CDR3 spells CASSPPVQGQETQYF. The CDR3, as DNA: TGTGCCAGCTCACCACCGGTACAGGGTCAGGAGACCCAGTACTTC.

This clonotype was seen a few times. The chain recombines TRBV28 with TRBJ1-4, with 9 bases lining up with TRBD1. The V and J ends lost 6 bases and 7 bases, in that order; junction bases with no gene match: 9. The CDR3 has 15 residues. In germline, CDR1 is MDHEN, CDR2 SYDVKM. CDR3 coding DNA: TGTGCCAGCAGCTCCGCACAGGGGGCGGGTGAAAAACTGTTTTTT. Protein product: CASSSAQGAGEKLFF. Based on the CDR3 plus reference TRBV28 and TRBJ1-4, the full variable domain is DVKVTQSSRYLVKRTGEKVFLECVQDMDHENMFWYRQDPGLGLRLIYFSYDVKMKEKGDIPEGYSVSREKKERFSLILESASTNQTSMYLCASSSAQGAGEKLFFGSGTQLSVL.

CDR3 protein: CASSYDRPNTEAFF. For the CDR3, the DNA is TGTGCCAGCAGTTACGACAGGCCGAACACTGAAGCTTTCTTT. The chain is built from TRBV6-6 and TRBJ1-1; perhaps TRBD1 as D (6 bases). The CDR3 contains 14 residues. The V end was cut by 2 bases, the J end by 1 base, with 8 bases between. Looked up from germline, CDR1 is MNHNY and CDR2 is SVGAGI (reference sequence).

This clonotype was detected ten times or more. The V gene is TRBV28, the J gene TRBJ1-5; no definite D call. V dropped 3 bases and J dropped 1 base, with 10 bases sitting between them. The CDR3 totals 15 residues. The germline CDR1 and CDR2 sequences are MDHEN and SYDVKM. For the CDR3, the DNA is TGTGCCAGCAGTTTCCCTTCTGGGAGCAATCAGCCCCAGCATTTT. Protein: CASSFPSGSNQPQHF. The entire variable domain, with the rest obtained from reference TRBV28 and TRBJ1-5, is as follows: DVKVTQSSRYLVKRTGEKVFLECVQDMDHENMFWYRQDPGLGLRLIYFSYDVKMKEKGDIPEGYSVSREKKERFSLILESASTNQTSMYLCASSFPSGSNQPQHFGDGTRLSIL.

The genes are TRBV18 and TRBJ2-2; 7 nucleotides match TRBD1. The junction had 2 bases not matched to a gene; V was cut back by 3 bases and J by 4 bases. Germline CDR1 and CDR2: KGHSH and LQKENI. The CDR3 totals 14 residues. The CDR3 DNA reads TGTGCCAGCTCACCCCGGGACAGCACCGGGGAGCTGTTTTTT. Its translation is CASSPRDSTGELFF.

This clonotype appeared many times. DNA for the CDR3: TGCGCCAGCAGCCAATCCTACGAGCAGTACTTC. Protein: CASSQSYEQYF. This chain joins TRBV5-1 and TRBJ2-7; no definite D call. The CDR3 has 11 amino acids. Trimming left V 4 bases short and J 1 base short, with 3 bases between. Germline V gene data show CDR1 as SGHRS and CDR2 as YFSETQ.

This clonotype came up many times. The chain employs TRBV24-1 and TRBJ2-5; D not resolved. The CDR3 is 14 amino acids. Trimming left V 3 bases short and J 5 bases short, with 12 bases between. Germline CDR1 is KGHDR and CDR2 is SFDVKD. CDR3 residues: CATSDPRAPETQYF. CDR3 in DNA: TGTGCCACCAGTGATCCTCGGGCCCCGGAGACCCAGTACTTC.

This chain joins TRBV5-1 and TRBJ1-6, with TRBD1 identical over 7 bases. With 0 bases clipped from V and 5 bases from J, the junction kept 5 bases outside the gene matches. This CDR3 region has 16 residues. Germline V CDR1 and CDR2: SGHRS, YFSETQ. The CDR3 coding sequence is TGCGCCAGCAGCTTGGACGGGACAGAAGATAATTCACCCCTCCACTTT. Translating gives CASSLDGTEDNSPLHF.

The chain links TRBV3-1 to TRBJ1-5, with D uncertain. V lost 0 bases and J lost 1, with 4 bases in between. The germline CDR1 and CDR2 sequences are LGHDT and YNNKEL (reference sequence). The CDR3 contains 14 residues. The CDR3 DNA sequence: TGTGCCAGCAGCCAAGATAGCAGCAATCAGCCCCAGCATTTT. This gives the protein CASSQDSSNQPQHF.

This clonotype was found a few times. The rearrangement links TRBV9 to TRBJ2-7; TRBD2 aligns across 10 bases. The CDR3 totals 15 residues. The junction had 6 bases not matched to a gene; V was cut back by 4 bases and J by 2 bases. CDR1 and CDR2 from the germline V gene are SGDLS and YYNGEE. CDR3 sequence reads: CASSYGTSVTYEQYF. Here the CDR3 DNA reads TGTGCCAGCAGCTACGGGACTAGCGTAACCTACGAGCAGTACTTC.